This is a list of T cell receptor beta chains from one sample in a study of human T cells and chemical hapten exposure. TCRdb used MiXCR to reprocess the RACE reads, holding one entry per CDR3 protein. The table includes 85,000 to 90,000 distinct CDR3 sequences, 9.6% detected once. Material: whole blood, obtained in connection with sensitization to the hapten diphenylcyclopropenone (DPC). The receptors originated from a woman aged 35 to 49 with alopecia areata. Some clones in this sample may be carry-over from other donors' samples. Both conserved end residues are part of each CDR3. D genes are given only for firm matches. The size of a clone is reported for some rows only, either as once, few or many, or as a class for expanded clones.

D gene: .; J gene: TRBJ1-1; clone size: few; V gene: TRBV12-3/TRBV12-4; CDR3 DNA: TGTGCCAGCAGTTACGGTTCGATGAACACTGAAGCTTTCTTT; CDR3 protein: CASSYGSMNTEAFF
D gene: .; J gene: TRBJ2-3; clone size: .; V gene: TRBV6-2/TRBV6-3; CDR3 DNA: TGTGCCAGCAGCTCCAGTGATGAGCACACAGATACGCAGTATTTT; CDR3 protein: CASSSSDEHTDTQYF
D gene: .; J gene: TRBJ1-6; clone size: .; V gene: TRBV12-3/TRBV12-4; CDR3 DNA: TGTGCCAGCAGGGGTGATAATTCACCCCTCCACTTT; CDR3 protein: CASRGDNSPLHF
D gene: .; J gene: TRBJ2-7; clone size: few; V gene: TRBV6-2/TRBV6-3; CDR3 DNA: TGTGCCAGCAGTTACTCCACTAGGGCGGAGCAGTACTTC; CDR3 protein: CASSYSTRAEQYF
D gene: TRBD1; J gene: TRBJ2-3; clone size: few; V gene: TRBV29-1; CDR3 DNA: TGCAGCGCGGGGATGACAGGGGAAAGTACGCAGTATTTT; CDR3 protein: CSAGMTGESTQYF
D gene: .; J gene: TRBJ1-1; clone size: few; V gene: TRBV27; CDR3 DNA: TGTGCCAGCAGTTCCCCGGGTGTAGCAACTGAAGCTTTCTTT; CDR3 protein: CASSSPGVATEAFF
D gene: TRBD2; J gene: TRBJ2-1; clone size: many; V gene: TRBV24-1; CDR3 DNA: TGTGCCACCTCGCTAGCGGGAACCCCTGACAATGAGCAGTTCTTC; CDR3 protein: CATSLAGTPDNEQFF
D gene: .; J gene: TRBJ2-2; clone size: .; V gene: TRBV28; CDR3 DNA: TGTGCCAGCAGTACGTCCGGGCTGAACACCGGGGAGCTGTTTTTT; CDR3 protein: CASSTSGLNTGELFF
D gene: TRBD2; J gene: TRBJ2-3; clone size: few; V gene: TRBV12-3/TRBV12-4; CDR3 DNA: TGTGCCAGCAGTTCCCCGGCAGGAGCGGGGGGAAGCTTTCCCACAGATACGCAGTATTTT; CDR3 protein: CASSSPAGAGGSFPTDTQYF
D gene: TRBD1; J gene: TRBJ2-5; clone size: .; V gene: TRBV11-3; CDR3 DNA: TGTGCCAGCAGCTTTACAGGGGGTGAGACCCAGTACTTC; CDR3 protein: CASSFTGGETQYF
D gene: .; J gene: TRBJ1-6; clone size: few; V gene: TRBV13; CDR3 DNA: TGTGCCAGCAGCTTAGGGGAAGGATCCTATAATTCACCCCTCCACTTT; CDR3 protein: CASSLGEGSYNSPLHF
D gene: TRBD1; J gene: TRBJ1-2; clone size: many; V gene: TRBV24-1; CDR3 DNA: TGTGCCACCAGTGATTCCGGGACAGGTTTTTATGGCTACACCTTC; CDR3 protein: CATSDSGTGFYGYTF
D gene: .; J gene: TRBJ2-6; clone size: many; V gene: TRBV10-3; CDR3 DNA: TGTGCCATCAGTGACCGGGGACACAGCTCTGGGGCCAACGTCCTGACTTTC; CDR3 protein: CAISDRGHSSGANVLTF
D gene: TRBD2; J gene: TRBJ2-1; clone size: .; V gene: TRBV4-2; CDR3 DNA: TGTGCCAGCAGCCAATGGACTAGCGGGGGAATCGATGAGCAGTTCTTC; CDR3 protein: CASSQWTSGGIDEQFF
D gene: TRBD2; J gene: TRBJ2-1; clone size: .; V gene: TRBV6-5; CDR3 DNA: TGTGCCAGCAGTTACACTGGCGGGGGGAGGAATGAGCAGTTCTTC; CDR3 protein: CASSYTGGGRNEQFF
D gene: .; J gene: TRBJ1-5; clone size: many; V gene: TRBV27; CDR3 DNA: TGTGCCAGCAGTTTATCGACAGGAGCTGGCCAGCCCCAGCATTTT; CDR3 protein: CASSLSTGAGQPQHF